The clone carrying this T cell receptor (beta chain) was seen more than once but under ten times. The V end was cut by 0 bases, the J end by 2 bases, with 5 bases between. The CDR3 is made up of 12 amino acids. CDR1 and CDR2 (germline): DFQATT, SNEGSKA (reference sequence). The data derive from a study of identical twins. TCRdb fed the 5' RACE reads into MiXCR, producing one record per CDR3 protein. The table has approximately 260,000 distinct CDR3 sequences, around 15% seen once; the top ten hold 7% to 9%. The J gene is TRBJ2-7, the V gene TRBV20-1; no firm D call. This TCR was sampled from a woman younger than 35 in good health. The sequenced sample consisted of memory (CD45RO+) T cells sorted from blood. Here the CDR3 reads CSARESTYEQYF. CDR3 DNA sequence: TGCAGTGCTAGAGAATCGACCTACGAGCAGTACTTC.